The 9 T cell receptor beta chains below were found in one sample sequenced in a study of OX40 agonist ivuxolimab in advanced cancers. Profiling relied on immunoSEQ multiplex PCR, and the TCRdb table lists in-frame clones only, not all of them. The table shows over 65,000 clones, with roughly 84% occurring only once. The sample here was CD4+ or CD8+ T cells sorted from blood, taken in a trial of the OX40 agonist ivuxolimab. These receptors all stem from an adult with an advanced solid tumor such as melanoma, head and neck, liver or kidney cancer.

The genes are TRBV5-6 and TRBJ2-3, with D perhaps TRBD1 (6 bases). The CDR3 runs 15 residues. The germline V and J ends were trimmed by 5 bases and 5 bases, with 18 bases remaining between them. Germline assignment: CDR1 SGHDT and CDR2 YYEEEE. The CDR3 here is CASSLHRVGGDTQYF. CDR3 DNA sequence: TGTGCCAGCAGTCTACACAGGGTTGGAGGAGATACGCAGTATTTT.

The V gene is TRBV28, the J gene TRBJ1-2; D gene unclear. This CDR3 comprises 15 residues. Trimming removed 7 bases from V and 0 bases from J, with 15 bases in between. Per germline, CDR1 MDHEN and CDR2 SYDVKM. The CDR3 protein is CASNLRTEANYGYTF. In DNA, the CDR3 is TGTGCCAGCAATCTCAGAACAGAAGCTAACTATGGCTACACCTTC.

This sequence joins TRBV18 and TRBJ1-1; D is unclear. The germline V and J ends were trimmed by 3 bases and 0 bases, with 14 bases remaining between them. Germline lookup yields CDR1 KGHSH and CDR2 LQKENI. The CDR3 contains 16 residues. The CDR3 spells CASSPNTGGLNTEAFF. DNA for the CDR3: TGTGCCAGCTCACCTAATACGGGAGGTTTGAACACTGAAGCTTTCTTT.

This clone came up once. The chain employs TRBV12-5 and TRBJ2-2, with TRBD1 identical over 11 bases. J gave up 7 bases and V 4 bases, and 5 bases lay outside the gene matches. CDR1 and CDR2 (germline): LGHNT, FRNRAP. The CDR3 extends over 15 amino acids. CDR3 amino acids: CASGSGQGAIGELFF. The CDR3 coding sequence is TGTGCTAGTGGTTCCGGACAGGGGGCGATCGGGGAGCTGTTTTTT.

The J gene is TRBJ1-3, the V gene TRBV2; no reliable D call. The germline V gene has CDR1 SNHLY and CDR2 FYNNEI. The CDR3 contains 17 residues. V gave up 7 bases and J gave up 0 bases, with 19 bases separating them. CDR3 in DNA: TGTGCCAGCAACGCGGAGGCCCTGTTTTTCTCTGGAAACACCATATATTTT. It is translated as CASNAEALFFSGNTIYF.

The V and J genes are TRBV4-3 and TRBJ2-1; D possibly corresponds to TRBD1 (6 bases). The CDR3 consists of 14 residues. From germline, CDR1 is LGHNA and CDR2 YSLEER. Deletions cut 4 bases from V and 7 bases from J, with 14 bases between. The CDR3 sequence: CASSPNRVRNEQFF. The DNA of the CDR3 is TGCGCCAGCAGCCCAAACAGGGTGAGGAATGAGCAGTTCTTC.

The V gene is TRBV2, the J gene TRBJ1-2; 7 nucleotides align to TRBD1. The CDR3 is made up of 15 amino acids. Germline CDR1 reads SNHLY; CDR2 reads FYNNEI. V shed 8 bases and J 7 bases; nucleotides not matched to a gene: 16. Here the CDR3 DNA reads TGTGCCAGCGTCGGGACAGCAAATCAAGGGGGTGGCTACACCTTC. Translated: CASVGTANQGGGYTF.

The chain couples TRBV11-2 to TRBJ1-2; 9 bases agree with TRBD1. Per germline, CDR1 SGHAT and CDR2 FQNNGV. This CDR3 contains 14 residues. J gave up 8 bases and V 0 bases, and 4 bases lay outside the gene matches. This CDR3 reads CASSLEVTGGGYTF. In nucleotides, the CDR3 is TGTGCCAGCAGCTTAGAAGTGACAGGGGGAGGCTACACCTTC.

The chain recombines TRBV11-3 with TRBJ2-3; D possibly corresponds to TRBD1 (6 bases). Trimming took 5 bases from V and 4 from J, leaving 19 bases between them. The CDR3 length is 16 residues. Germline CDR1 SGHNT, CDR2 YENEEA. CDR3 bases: TGTGCCAGCAGCCCAGTTAAGGGGCACAGGGCAGATACGCAGTATTTT. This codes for CASSPVKGHRADTQYF.